The next 8 T cell receptor beta chains were all read from a single sample in a study of PD-1 blockade in classical Hodgkin lymphoma. Only in-frame clones appear in the TCRdb table, and some are missing; sequencing was by immunoSEQ multiplex PCR. The sample yields fewer than 25,000 clones, approximately 80% seen once. Patients all relapsed after autologous stem cell transplantation, and there was variation in brentuximab vedotin exposure. The material was peripheral blood mononuclear cells (PBMCs), obtained before the second cycle of nivolumab. These receptors came from a human donor with classical Hodgkin lymphoma.

A single count supports this clone. The rearrangement uses TRBV27 and TRBJ2-7, with TRBD1 identical over 9 bases. Germline V gene lookup returns CDR1 MNHEY and CDR2 SMNVEV (reference sequence). The ends lost 5 bases at V and 11 bases at J; junction bases unmatched: 13. CDR3 length: 14 amino acids. The CDR3 is CASSRLGQGSWKYF. As DNA, the CDR3 is TGTGCCAGCAGTCGGCTGGGACAGGGTTCTTGGAAGTACTTC.

This chain connects TRBV18 to TRBJ1-3, with D tentatively TRBD1 (5 bases). Between the trimmed V and J ends, which lost 2 bases and 0 bases, there was a span of 8 bases. The CDR3 extends over 15 amino acids. Germline CDR1 reads KGHSH; CDR2 reads LQKENI. The CDR3 here is CASSPIRDSGNTIYF. As DNA, the CDR3 is TGTGCCAGCTCACCAATCAGGGACTCTGGAAACACCATATATTTT. Using reference TRBV18 and TRBJ1-3 for the parts outside the CDR3, the full variable domain is NAGVMQNPRHLVRRRGQEARLRCSPMKGHSHVYWYRQLPEEGLKFMVYLQKENIIDESGMPKERFSAEFPKEGPSILRIQQVVRGDSAAYFCASSPIRDSGNTIYFGEGSWLTVV.

This clone was seen just once. The chain links TRBV18 to TRBJ2-7; 10 bases fit TRBD1. CDR1 and CDR2 from the germline V gene are KGHSH and LQKENI. After removal of 6 bases from V and 6 bases from J, the junction contained 11 bases not matched to a gene. The CDR3 is 15 amino acids. The CDR3: CASSPLGGQGSEQYF. The CDR3 coding sequence is TGTGCCAGCTCGCCTTTGGGGGGACAGGGGAGCGAGCAGTACTTC.

V usage is TRBV14 and J usage is TRBJ2-6; tentatively, D is TRBD2 (5 bases). With 1 base removed from V and 0 bases from J, the gap between germline ends came to 10 bases. Germline values: CDR1 SGHDN, CDR2 FVKESK. The CDR3 loop spans 17 amino acids. The CDR3 loop reads CASSQAPGFSGANVLTF. CDR3 DNA sequence: TGTGCCAGCAGCCAAGCCCCGGGATTCTCTGGGGCCAACGTCCTGACTTTC.

This clone was seen only a few times. The rearrangement uses TRBV19 and TRBJ1-6; D is unresolved. CDR3 length: 14 residues. The germline CDR1 and CDR2 sequences are LNHDA and SQIVND (reference sequence). V shed 5 bases and J shed 9 bases, with 14 bases lying between them. The CDR3 bases are TGTGCCAGTAGTCCGGGCGGACTGGGTTCACCCCTCCACTTT. This translates into CASSPGGLGSPLHF.

The gene calls are TRBV11-3 and TRBJ2-5, with D possibly being TRBD2 (5 bases). The germline CDR1 and CDR2 sequences are SGHNT and YENEEA. This CDR3 is 17 amino acids long. The ends were cut back, 4 bases at V and 5 bases at J, with 23 bases in the middle. The CDR3 spells CASSSAIGVTGPETQYF. The CDR3 region has the DNA TGTGCCAGCAGCTCCGCTATCGGGGTCACCGGGCCGGAGACCCAGTACTTC.

The chain carries TRBV29-1 and TRBJ1-1; maybe TRBD1 (5 bases). The CDR3 sequence is 14 residues long. Germline V lookup: CDR1 SQVTM, CDR2 ANQGSEA. The ends were cut back, 4 bases at V and 2 bases at J, with 14 bases in the middle. The CDR3 is CSVGQLGFNTEAFF. Here the CDR3 DNA reads TGCAGCGTTGGACAGCTTGGGTTCAACACTGAAGCTTTCTTT.

The V call is TRBV5-6, the J call TRBJ2-5; TRBD1 matches 10 bases. Germline-derived CDR1 and CDR2 are SGHDT and YYEEEE. The CDR3 runs 15 residues. J lost 5 bases, V lost 2 bases, and 6 bases had no gene match. The CDR3 protein is CASSFGTGAWETQYF. CDR3 DNA sequence: TGTGCCAGCAGCTTCGGGACAGGGGCGTGGGAGACCCAGTACTTC.